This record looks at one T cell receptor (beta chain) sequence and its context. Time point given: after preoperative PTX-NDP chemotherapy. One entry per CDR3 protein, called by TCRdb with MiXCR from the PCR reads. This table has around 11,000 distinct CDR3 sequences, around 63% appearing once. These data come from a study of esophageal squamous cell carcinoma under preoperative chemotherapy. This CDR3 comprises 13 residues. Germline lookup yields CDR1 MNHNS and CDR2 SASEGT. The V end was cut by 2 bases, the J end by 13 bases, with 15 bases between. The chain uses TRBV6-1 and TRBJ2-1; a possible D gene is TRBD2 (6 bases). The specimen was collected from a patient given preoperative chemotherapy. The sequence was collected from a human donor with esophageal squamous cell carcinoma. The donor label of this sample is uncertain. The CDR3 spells CASSEREQETQFF. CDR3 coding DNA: TGTGCCAGCAGTGAACGGGAGCAAGAGACCCAGTTCTTC.